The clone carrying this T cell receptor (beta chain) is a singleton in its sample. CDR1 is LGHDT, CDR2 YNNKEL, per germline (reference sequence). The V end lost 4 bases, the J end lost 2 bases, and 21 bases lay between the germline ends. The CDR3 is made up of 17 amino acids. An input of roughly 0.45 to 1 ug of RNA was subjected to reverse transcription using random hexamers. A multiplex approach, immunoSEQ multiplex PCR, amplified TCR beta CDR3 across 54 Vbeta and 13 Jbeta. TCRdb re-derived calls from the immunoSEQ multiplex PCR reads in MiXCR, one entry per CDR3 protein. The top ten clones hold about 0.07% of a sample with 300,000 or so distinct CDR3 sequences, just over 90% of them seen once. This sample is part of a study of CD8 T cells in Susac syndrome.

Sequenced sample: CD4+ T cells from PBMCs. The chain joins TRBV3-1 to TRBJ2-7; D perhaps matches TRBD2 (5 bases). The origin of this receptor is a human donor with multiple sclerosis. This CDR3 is CASSRPSTGSQTYEQYF. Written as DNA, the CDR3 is TGTGCCAGCAGCCGCCCTTCCACGGGAAGTCAAACCTACGAGCAGTACTTC.